Below, 5 T cell receptor beta chains from the same sample are listed, as sequenced in a study of T cell responses to AZD1222 COVID-19 vaccine (dated by TCRdb to the early 2020s). Libraries were built with the immunoSEQ multiplex PCR assay. TCRdb provides this immuneACCESS table in a form limited to in-frame rearrangements. Some clones are lacking; in checked studies, under half of them reflect an unresolved V gene, and why the rest are absent is not known. This sample has about 93,000 clones in its table, and around 91% of those were observed once. The ten largest clones add up to over 2% of the sample. What this sample's time point label stands for: about 28 days (+/-7) after the second vaccine dose. The sequences come from peripheral blood, collected 28 days after the second AZD1222 dose. The receptors were sampled from an adult who received the AZD1222 COVID-19 vaccine.

This chain links TRBV2 with TRBJ2-5; 11 nucleotides align to TRBD2. Trimming cost V 4 bases and J 12 bases; bases outside gene matches: 10. The length of the CDR3 is 14 residues. Germline lookup yields CDR1 SNHLY and CDR2 FYNNEI. The CDR3 DNA is TGTGCCAGCAGTGGGTTAGCGGGAGGGCCGAGGGAGTACTTC. Its translation is CASSGLAGGPREYF.

This chain links TRBV7-3 with TRBJ2-7; 9 bases are shared with TRBD1. J gave up 3 bases and V 2 bases, and 5 bases lay outside the gene matches. This CDR3 contains 15 residues. Germline assignment: CDR1 SGHTA and CDR2 FQGTGA. The CDR3 sequence: CASSLAPGQGYEQYF. CDR3 nucleotide sequence: TGTGCCAGCAGCTTAGCGCCGGGACAGGGCTACGAGCAGTACTTC.

This chain uses TRBV18 with TRBJ2-7; tentatively, D is TRBD1 or TRBD2 (5 bases each). This CDR3 is built from 16 residues. The germline CDR1 and CDR2 sequences are KGHSH and LQKENI. V dropped 3 bases and J dropped 1 base, with 16 bases sitting between them. In nucleotides, the CDR3 is TGTGCCAGCTCACCGCCGAGGGGCTCTCGGTCCTACGAGCAGTACTTC. This sequence encodes CASSPPRGSRSYEQYF.

The chain couples TRBV14 to TRBJ2-3; 10 bases agree with TRBD2. The germline V gene has CDR1 SGHDN and CDR2 FVKESK. CDR3 length: 14 residues. The J segment lost 6 bases and the V segment lost 8 bases, leaving 8 bases of the junction unmatched. CDR3: CASVSGGASDTQYF. DNA for the CDR3: TGTGCCAGCGTGAGCGGGGGGGCCTCGGATACGCAGTATTTT.

This chain connects TRBV7-3 to TRBJ2-5; D unclear. This CDR3 region has 13 residues. Trimming cost V 5 bases and J 3 bases, with 10 bases left between them. Germline V lookup: CDR1 SGHTA, CDR2 FQGTGA. The CDR3 region is CASSRAPEETQYF. In DNA, the CDR3 is TGTGCCAGCAGCCGAGCGCCCGAAGAGACCCAGTACTTC.